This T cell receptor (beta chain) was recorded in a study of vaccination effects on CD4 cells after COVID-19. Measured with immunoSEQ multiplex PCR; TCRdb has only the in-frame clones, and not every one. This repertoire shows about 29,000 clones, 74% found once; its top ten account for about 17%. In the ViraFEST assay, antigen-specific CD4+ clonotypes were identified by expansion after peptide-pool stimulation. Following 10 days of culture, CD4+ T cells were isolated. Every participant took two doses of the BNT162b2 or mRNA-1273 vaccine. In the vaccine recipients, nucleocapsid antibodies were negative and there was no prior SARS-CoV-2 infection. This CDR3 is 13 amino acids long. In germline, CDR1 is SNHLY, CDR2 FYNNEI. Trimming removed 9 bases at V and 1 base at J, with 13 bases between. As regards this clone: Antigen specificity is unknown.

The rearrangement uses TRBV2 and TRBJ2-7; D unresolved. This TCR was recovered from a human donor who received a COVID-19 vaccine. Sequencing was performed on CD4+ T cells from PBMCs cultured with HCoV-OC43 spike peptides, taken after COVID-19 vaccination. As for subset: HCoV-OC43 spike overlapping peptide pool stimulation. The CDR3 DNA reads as TGTGCCAGTAGCCAGTTGGGATCCTACGAGCAGTACTTC. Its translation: CASSQLGSYEQYF.